This TCR beta chain came from a study of cytomegalovirus exposure and HLA in healthy donors. The PCR was carried out with 60 Vbeta primers and 13 Jbeta primers. Using immunoSEQ multiplex PCR, the repertoire was profiled, and TCRdb retains in-frame clones only, with some absent. This repertoire shows 150,000 to 200,000 clones, 77% found once; its top ten account for 1.5% to 2%. The CDR3 loop spans 19 amino acids. V lost 0 bases and J 0 bases, leaving 16 bases between the germline ends. This receptor was taken from a woman aged 25 to 45 in good health and CMV-seronegative. This chain links TRBV5-3 with TRBJ2-6; tentatively, D is TRBD1 (7 bases). TRBV5-3 is an open reading frame, and its role is uncertain. The sequencing input was PBMCs. This CDR3 reads CARSLGEATGTSGANVLTF. The CDR3 DNA sequence: TGTGCCAGAAGCTTGGGGGAGGCGACAGGGACCTCTGGGGCCAACGTCCTGACTTTC.